This TCR beta chain was obtained from a study of cytomegalovirus exposure and HLA in healthy donors. Findings and caveats of the study: Whilst most TCR sequences proved rare, a subset of public TCRs occurred across many donors. Later work showed greater clonal expansion in HLA-associated TCR beta chains than in equally common others.

The CDR3 consists of 19 residues. The J segment lost 4 bases and the V segment lost 2 bases, leaving 13 bases of the junction unmatched. Germline CDR1 and CDR2: SNHLY and FYNNEI. This clone has a handful of counts. As yet, its antigen is unknown. The PCR contained 60 Vbeta and 13 Jbeta primers. Some clones are missing from TCRdb's copy, which holds only in-frame ones; the method was immunoSEQ multiplex PCR. The table includes fewer than 200,000 clones, roughly 80% detected once. The chain joins TRBV2 to TRBJ1-4; 10 positions agree with TRBD1. Sequencing used PBMCs. The clonotype comes from a male donor in good health and CMV-seronegative. The CDR3 loop reads CASSEFWPGQGRDNEKLFF. The CDR3 DNA reads TGTGCCAGCAGTGAATTCTGGCCGGGACAGGGGCGCGATAATGAAAAACTGTTTTTT.